This T cell receptor beta chain was observed in a study of cytomegalovirus exposure and HLA in healthy donors. About the research overall: A subsequent analysis stated that the 110 or so validation repertoires were run on the same platform as the roughly 670 first-cohort repertoires.

The J segment lost 3 bases and the V segment lost 0 bases, leaving 8 bases of the junction unmatched. Germline CDR1 reads SGDLS; CDR2 reads YYNGEE. The CDR3 consists of 16 residues. While the first cohort had 650 to 850 subjects, the donors belonged to the separate validation cohort of over a hundred subjects. Data came from immunoSEQ multiplex PCR; TCRdb stores just in-frame clones and leaves some out. The sample lists 180,000 or so clones, about nine tenths seen once, with 6% to 8.5% in the top ten. Notes on this clone: Its target is unknown.

Study-level findings and limits: The authors listed around 150 TCR beta chains as cytomegalovirus-associated. Across donors, most TCRs were seen rarely, yet some public ones were widespread.

The sequence was collected from a man aged 25-40 years in good health and CMV-seropositive. Sample: PBMCs. The chain recombines TRBV9 with TRBJ2-7, with TRBD2 matching over 8 bases. In nucleotides, the CDR3 is TGTGCCAGCAGCGTAGGACCGACTAGCGTTAACTACGAGCAGTACTTC. Protein product: CASSVGPTSVNYEQYF.